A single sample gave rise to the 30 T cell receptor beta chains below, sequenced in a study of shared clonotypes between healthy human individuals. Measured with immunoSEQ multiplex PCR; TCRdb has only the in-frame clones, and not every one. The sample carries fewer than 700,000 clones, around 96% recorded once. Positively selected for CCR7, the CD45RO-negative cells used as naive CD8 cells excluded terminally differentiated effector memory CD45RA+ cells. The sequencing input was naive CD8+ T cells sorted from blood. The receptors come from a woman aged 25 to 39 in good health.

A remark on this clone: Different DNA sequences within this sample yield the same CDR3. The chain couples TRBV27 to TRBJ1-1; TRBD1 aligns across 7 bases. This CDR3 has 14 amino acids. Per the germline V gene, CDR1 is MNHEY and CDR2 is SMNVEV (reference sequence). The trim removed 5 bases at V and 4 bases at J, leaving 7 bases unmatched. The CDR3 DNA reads TGTGCCAGCAGTCTCCGCACAGGGGCCACTGAAGCTTTCTTT. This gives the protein CASSLRTGATEAFF.

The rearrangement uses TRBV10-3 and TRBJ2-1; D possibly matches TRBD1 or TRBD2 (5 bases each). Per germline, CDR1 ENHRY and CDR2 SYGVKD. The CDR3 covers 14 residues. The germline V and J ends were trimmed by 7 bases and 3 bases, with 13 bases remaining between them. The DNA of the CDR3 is TGTGCCATCACACGGGACGGCCACTACAATGAGCAGTTCTTC. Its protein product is CAITRDGHYNEQFF.

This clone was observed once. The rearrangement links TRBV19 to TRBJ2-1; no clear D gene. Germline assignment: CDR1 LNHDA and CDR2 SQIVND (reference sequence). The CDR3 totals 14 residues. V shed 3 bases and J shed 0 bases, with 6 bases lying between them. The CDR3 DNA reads TGTGCCAGTAGTATCGGCCACTCCTACAATGAGCAGTTCTTC. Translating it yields CASSIGHSYNEQFF.

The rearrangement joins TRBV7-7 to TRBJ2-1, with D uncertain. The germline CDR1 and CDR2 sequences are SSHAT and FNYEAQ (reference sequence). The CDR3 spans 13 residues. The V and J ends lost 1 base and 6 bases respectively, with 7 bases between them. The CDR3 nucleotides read TGTGCCAGCAGCTTAGGTCTAGGCAATGAGCAGTTCTTC. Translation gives CASSLGLGNEQFF.

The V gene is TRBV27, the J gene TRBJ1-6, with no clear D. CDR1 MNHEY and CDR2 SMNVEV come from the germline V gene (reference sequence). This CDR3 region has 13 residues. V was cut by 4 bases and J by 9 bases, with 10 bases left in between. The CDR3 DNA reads TGTGCCAGCAGTTCTATTTATGGTTCACCCCTCCACTTT. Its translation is CASSSIYGSPLHF.

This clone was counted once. Here the CDR3 DNA reads TGCAGCGTTGTAGTACAGGGTCTGCCAGATACGCAGTATTTT. Its translation: CSVVVQGLPDTQYF. The chain has TRBV29-1 and TRBJ2-3, with D perhaps TRBD1 (6 bases). Germline loops: CDR1 SQVTM, CDR2 ANQGSEA. This CDR3 region has 14 residues. V gave up 4 bases and J gave up 4 bases, with 15 bases separating them.

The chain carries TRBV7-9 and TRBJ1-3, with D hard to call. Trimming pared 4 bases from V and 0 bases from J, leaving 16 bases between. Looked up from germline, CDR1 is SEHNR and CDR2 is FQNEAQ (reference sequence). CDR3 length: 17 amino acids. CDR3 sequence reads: CASSSLGVYVSGNTIYF. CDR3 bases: TGTGCCAGCAGCTCCCTCGGGGTATATGTCTCTGGAAACACCATATATTTT.

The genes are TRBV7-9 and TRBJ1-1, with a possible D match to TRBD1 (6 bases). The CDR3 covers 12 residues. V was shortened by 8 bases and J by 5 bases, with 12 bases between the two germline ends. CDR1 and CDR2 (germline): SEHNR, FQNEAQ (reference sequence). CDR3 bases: TGTGCCAGCCATTTAGGGGGTACTGAAGCTTTCTTT. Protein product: CASHLGGTEAFF.

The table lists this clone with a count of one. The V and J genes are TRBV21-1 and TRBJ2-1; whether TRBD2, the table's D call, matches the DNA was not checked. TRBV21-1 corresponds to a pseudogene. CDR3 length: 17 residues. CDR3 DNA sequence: TGTGCCAGCAGCAGGGGGATAGCGGGAGTGAGTCCCCATGAGCAGTTCTTC. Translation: CASSRGIAGVSPHEQFF.

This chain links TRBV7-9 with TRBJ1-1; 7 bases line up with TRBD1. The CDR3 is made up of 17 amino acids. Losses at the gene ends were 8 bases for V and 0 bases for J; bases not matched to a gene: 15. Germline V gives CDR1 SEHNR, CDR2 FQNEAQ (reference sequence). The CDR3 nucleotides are TGTGCCAGCCCTCCCCCGGACTCGGGACAGATGAACACTGAAGCTTTCTTT. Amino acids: CASPPPDSGQMNTEAFF.

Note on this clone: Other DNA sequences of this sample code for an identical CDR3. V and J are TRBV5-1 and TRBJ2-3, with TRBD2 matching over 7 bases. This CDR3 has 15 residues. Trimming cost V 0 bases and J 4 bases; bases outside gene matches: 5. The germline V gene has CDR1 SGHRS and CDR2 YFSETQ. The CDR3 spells CASSLAGGGADTQYF. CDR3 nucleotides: TGCGCCAGCAGCTTGGCGGGGGGAGGTGCAGATACGCAGTATTTT.

CDR3 protein: CASSVGPKNEQFF. CDR3 in DNA: TGTGCCAGCTCCGTAGGACCTAAGAATGAGCAGTTCTTC. The V call is TRBV13, the J call TRBJ2-1; the D is unclear. CDR3 length equals 13 residues. V was shortened by 8 bases and J by 7 bases, with 15 bases between the two germline ends. CDR1 and CDR2 (germline): PRHDT, FYEKMQ (reference sequence).

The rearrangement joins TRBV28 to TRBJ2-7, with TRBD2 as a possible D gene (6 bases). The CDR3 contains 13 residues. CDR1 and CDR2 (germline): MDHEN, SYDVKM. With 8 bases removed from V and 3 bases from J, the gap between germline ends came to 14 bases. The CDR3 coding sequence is TGTGCCAGCGGGCCGGGACTCGACTACGAGCAGTACTTC. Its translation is CASGPGLDYEQYF.

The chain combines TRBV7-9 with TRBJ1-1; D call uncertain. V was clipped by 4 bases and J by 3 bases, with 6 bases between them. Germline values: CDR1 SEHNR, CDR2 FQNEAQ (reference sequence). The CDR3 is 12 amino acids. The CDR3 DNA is TGTGCCAGCAGCTCTTCGCACACTGAAGCTTTCTTT. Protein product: CASSSSHTEAFF.

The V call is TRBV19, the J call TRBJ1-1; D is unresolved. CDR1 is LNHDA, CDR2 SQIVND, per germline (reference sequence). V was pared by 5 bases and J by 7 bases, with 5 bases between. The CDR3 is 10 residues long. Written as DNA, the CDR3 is TGTGCCAGTAGTGTTAATGAAGCTTTCTTT. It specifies CASSVNEAFF. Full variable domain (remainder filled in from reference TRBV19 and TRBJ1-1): DGGITQSPKYLFRKEGQNVTLSCEQNLNHDAMYWYRQDPGQGLRLIYYSQIVNDFQKGDIAEGYSVSREKKESFPLTVTSAQKNPTAFYLCASSVNEAFFGQGTRLTVV.

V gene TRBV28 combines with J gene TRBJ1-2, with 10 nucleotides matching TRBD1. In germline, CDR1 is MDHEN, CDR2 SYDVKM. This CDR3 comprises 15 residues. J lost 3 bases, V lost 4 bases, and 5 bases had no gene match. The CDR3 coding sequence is TGTGCCAGCAGTTCAATCGACAGGGGGCACTATGGCTACACCTTC. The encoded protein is CASSSIDRGHYGYTF.

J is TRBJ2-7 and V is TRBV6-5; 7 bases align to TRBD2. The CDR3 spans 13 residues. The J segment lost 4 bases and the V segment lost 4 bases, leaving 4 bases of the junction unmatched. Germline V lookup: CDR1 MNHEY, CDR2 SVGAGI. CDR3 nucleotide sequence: TGTGCCAGCAGTTCGCTAGCGGAATACGAGCAGTACTTC. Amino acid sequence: CASSSLAEYEQYF.

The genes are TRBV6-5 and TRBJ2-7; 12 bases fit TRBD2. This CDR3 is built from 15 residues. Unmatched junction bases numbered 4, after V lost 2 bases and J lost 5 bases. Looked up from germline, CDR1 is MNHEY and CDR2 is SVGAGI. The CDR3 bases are TGTGCCAGCAGTTACAATGGACTAGCGGGAAACGAGCAGTACTTC. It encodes CASSYNGLAGNEQYF.

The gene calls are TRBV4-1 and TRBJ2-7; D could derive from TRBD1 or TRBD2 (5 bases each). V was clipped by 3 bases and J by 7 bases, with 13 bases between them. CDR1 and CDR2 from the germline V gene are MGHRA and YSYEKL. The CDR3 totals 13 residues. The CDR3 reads CASSHRDRIEQYF. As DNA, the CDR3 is TGCGCCAGCAGCCACAGGGACCGGATAGAGCAGTACTTC.

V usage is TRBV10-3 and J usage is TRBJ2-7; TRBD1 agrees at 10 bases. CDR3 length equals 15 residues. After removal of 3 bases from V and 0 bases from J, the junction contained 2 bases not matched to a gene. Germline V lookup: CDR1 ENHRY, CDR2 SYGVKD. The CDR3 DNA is TGTGCCATCAGTGAAGGGACAGGGGTCTCCTACGAGCAGTACTTC. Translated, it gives CAISEGTGVSYEQYF.

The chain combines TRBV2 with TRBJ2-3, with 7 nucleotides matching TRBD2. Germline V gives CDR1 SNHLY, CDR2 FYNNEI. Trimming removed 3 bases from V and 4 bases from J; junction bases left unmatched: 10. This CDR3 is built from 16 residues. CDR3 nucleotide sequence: TGTGCCAGCAGTGATCGGCGGGAGAATATCGCAGATACGCAGTATTTT. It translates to CASSDRRENIADTQYF.

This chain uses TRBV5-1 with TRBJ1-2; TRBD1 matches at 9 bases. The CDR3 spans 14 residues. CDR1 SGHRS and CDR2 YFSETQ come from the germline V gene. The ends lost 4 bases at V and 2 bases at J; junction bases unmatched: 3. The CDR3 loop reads CASSPGTGNYGYTF. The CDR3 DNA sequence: TGCGCCAGCAGCCCGGGGACAGGGAACTATGGCTACACCTTC.

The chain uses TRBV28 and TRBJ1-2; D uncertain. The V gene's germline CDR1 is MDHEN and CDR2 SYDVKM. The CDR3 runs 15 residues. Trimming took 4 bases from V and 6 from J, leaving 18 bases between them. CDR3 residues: CASSWVVMAAHGYTF. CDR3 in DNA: TGTGCCAGCAGTTGGGTAGTTATGGCAGCCCATGGCTACACCTTC.

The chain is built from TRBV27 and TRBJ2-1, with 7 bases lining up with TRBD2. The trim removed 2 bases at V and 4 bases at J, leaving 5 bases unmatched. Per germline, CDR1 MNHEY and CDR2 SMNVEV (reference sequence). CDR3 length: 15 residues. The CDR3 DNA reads TGTGCCAGCAGTTTACGCGGGAGTTTGTACAATGAGCAGTTCTTC. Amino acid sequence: CASSLRGSLYNEQFF.

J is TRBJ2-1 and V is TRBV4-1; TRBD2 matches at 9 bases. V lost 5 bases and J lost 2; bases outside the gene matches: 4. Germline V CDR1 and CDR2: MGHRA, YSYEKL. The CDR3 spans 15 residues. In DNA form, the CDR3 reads TGCGCCAGCAGCGCGGGGGGGGACCCCTACAATGAGCAGTTCTTC. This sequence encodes CASSAGGDPYNEQFF.

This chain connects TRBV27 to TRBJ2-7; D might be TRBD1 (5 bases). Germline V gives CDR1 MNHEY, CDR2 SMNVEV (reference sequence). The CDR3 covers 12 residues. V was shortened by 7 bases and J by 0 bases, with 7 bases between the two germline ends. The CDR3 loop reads CASTDSSYEQYF. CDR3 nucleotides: TGTGCCAGCACCGACAGCTCCTACGAGCAGTACTTC.

The CDR3 nucleotides read TGTGCCAGCAGCTTAGGCGGGACAGGGAAGTACTTC. Protein product: CASSLGGTGKYF. The chain has TRBV7-8 and TRBJ2-7; TRBD1 matches 9 bases. The CDR3 runs to 12 residues. V was clipped by 1 base and J by 11 bases; unmatched bases: 3. Germline V gene lookup returns CDR1 SGHVS and CDR2 FQNEAQ. Full variable domain (outside the CDR3, taken from reference TRBV7-8 and TRBJ2-7): GAGVSQSPRYKVAKRGQDVALRCDPISGHVSLFWYQQALGQGPEFLTYFQNEAQLDKSGLPSDRFFAERPEGSVSTLKIQRTQQEDSAVYLCASSLGGTGKYFGPGTRLTVT.

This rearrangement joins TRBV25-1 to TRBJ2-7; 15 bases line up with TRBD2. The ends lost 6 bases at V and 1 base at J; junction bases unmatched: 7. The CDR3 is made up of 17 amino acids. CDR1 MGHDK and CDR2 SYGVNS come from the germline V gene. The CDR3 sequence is CASRGLAGGSESYEQYF. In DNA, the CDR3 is TGTGCCAGCAGAGGACTAGCGGGAGGGTCAGAGTCCTACGAGCAGTACTTC.

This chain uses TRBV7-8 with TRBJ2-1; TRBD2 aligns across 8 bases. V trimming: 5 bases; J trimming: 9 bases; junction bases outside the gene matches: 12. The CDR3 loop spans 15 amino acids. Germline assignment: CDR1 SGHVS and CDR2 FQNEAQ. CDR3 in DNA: TGTGCCAGCAGCCTTCTAAGCGGGAGAAGGGGTGAGCAGTTCTTC. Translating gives CASSLLSGRRGEQFF.

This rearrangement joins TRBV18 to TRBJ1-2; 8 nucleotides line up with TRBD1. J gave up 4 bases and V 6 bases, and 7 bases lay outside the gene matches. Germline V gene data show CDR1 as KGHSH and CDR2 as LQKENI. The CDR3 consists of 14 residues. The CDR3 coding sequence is TGTGCCAGCTCGGGCAGGGGGCGCACCTATGGCTACACCTTC. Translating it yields CASSGRGRTYGYTF.